This paragraph reports one T cell receptor (beta chain). These data originate in a study of blood T cells in healthy people across ages. Germline-derived CDR1 and CDR2 are SGHTA and FQGNSA. The CDR3 has 13 residues. The V end was cut by 1 base, the J end by 7 bases, with 10 bases between. The second PCR ran about 6 to 12 cycles with a sample-barcoded 5' primer and J-beta primers. Using its own MiXCR run on the 5' RACE reads, TCRdb lists one record per CDR3 protein. Among some 1,000,000 distinct CDR3 sequences, approximately 25% were seen once, and the ten largest hold about 0.69%. This sample was shared with a second study, whose subject was T cells of mothers and their children.

This receptor was identified in a girl aged 2 to 9 in good health. This chain links TRBV7-2 with TRBJ1-2; D may be TRBD1 (5 bases). What was sequenced was blood. The CDR3: CASSLGGERGYTF. In nucleotides, the CDR3 is TGTGCCAGCAGCTTAGGGGGGGAGCGTGGCTACACCTTC. The full variable domain, its missing parts supplied by reference TRBV7-2 and TRBJ1-2, is GAGVSQSPSNKVTEKGKDVELRCDPISGHTALYWYRQSLGQGLEFLIYFQGNSAPDKSGLPSDRFSAERTGGSVSTLTIQRTQQEDSAVYLCASSLGGERGYTFGSGTRLTVV.